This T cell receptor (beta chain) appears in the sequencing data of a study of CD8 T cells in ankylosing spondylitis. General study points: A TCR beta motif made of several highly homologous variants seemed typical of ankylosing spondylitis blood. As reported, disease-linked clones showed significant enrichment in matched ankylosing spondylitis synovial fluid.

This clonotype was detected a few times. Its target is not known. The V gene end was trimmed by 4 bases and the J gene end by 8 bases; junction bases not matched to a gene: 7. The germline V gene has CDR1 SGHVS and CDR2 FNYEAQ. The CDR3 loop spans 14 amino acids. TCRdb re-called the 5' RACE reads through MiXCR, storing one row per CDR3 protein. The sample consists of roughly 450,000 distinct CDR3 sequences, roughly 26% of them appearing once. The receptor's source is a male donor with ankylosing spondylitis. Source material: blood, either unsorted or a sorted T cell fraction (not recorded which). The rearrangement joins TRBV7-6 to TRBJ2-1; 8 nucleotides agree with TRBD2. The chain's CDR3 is CASSSRTSSDEQFF. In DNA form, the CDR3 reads TGTGCCAGCAGCTCTAGGACTAGCAGCGATGAGCAGTTCTTC.